Presented here are 22 T cell receptor beta chains from one specimen sequenced in a study of blood T cell repertoires in COVID-19. Sequenced by immunoSEQ multiplex PCR; TCRdb stores in-frame clones only, minus some. This table holds around 290,000 clones, approximately 86% found once. Sequencing input: peripheral blood. These receptors were collected from a woman in her 70s with COVID-19, enrolled during active disease.

This clone was seen only a few times. The chain carries TRBV6-6 and TRBJ1-6; no firm D call. CDR3 length: 16 residues. Between the trimmed V and J ends, which lost 7 bases and 4 bases, there was a span of 17 bases. Germline assignment: CDR1 MNHNY and CDR2 SVGAGI (reference sequence). CDR3 residues: CASTFEGFGYNSPLHF. The CDR3 region has the DNA TGTGCCAGCACCTTCGAGGGATTCGGTTATAATTCACCCCTCCACTTT.

The genes are TRBV29-1 and TRBJ1-1, with D possibly TRBD1 on 5 matching bases. Trimming pared 7 bases from V and 3 bases from J, leaving 15 bases between. The germline V gene has CDR1 SQVTM and CDR2 ANQGSEA. The CDR3 is made up of 13 amino acids. The CDR3 loop is CSACRVQDTEAFF. CDR3 bases: TGCAGCGCCTGCAGGGTTCAAGACACTGAAGCTTTCTTT.

The chain carries TRBV27 and TRBJ1-2, with 9 nucleotides matching TRBD1. Germline V gene data show CDR1 as MNHEY and CDR2 as SMNVEV (reference sequence). J was trimmed by 8 bases and V by 3 bases; bases with no gene match: 7. The CDR3 runs 14 residues. The CDR3 reads CASSLLQGAGGYTF. The CDR3 DNA follows: TGTGCCAGCAGTTTGTTACAGGGGGCGGGAGGCTACACCTTC.

The rearrangement links TRBV6-2 or TRBV6-3 to TRBJ1-5; TRBD1 might be the D (5 bases). Germline V gene data show CDR1 as MNHEY and CDR2 as SVGEGT. This CDR3 is built from 15 residues. V was shortened by 1 base and J by 0 bases, with 7 bases between the two germline ends. CDR3 DNA sequence: TGTGCCAGCAGTTACTTGACAGATAGCAATCAGCCCCAGCATTTT. This encodes CASSYLTDSNQPQHF.

The V and J genes are TRBV4-2 and TRBJ2-5; perhaps TRBD2 as D (6 bases). From germline, CDR1 is LGHNA and CDR2 YNFKEQ. CDR3 length: 14 residues. V lost 1 base and J lost 3, with 9 bases in between. The chain's CDR3 is CASSQGGGEETQYF. Written as DNA, the CDR3 is TGTGCCAGCAGCCAAGGGGGCGGGGAAGAGACCCAGTACTTC.

This chain uses TRBV4-1 with TRBJ1-1, with no clear D. This CDR3 spans 15 amino acids. Trimming cost V 1 base and J 0 bases, with 9 bases left between them. Germline CDR1 reads MGHRA; CDR2 reads YSYEKL. CDR3: CASSQVNIMNTEAFF. The CDR3 DNA reads as TGCGCCAGCAGCCAAGTCAACATAATGAACACTGAAGCTTTCTTT.

This clone has only one observation. The rearrangement joins TRBV12-3 or TRBV12-4 to TRBJ2-3, with 7 nucleotides matching TRBD2. J lost 11 bases, V lost 6 bases, and 5 bases had no gene match. The length of the CDR3 is 11 residues. The CDR3 protein is CASSFERGQYF. CDR3 DNA: TGTGCCAGCAGCTTTGAGCGGGGGCAGTATTTT.

This sequence joins TRBV7-2 and TRBJ1-2; D ambiguous. This CDR3 is 15 amino acids long. Between the trimmed V and J ends, which lost 1 base and 2 bases, there was a span of 11 bases. The germline gives CDR1 SGHTA, CDR2 FQGNSA. CDR3 nucleotide sequence: TGTGCCAGCAGCTTAGGCGCCGGGTACAACTATGGCTACACCTTC. It translates to CASSLGAGYNYGYTF.

V and J are TRBV7-9 and TRBJ1-3; D unresolved. V was cut by 1 base and J by 0 bases, with 10 bases left in between. Germline CDR1 and CDR2: SEHNR and FQNEAQ (reference sequence). The CDR3 sequence is 16 residues long. The CDR3 loop is CASSLGGSLSGNTIYF. The CDR3 DNA reads as TGTGCCAGCAGCTTAGGAGGGTCCCTCTCTGGAAACACCATATATTTT.

The chain employs TRBV2 and TRBJ1-6, with TRBD1 matching 7 bases. CDR1 and CDR2 from the germline V gene are SNHLY and FYNNEI. The CDR3 sequence is 16 residues long. The ends lost 4 bases at V and 7 bases at J; junction bases unmatched: 10. The CDR3 protein is CASSASSGQPNSPLHF. The CDR3 nucleotides read TGTGCCAGCAGTGCTTCCTCGGGACAGCCAAATTCACCCCTCCACTTT.

CDR3 in DNA: TGCAGCGTTGACGAGGGTAACACTGAAGCTTTCTTT. It is translated as CSVDEGNTEAFF. The chain recombines TRBV29-1 with TRBJ1-1; D is uncertain. The CDR3 is 12 residues long. V dropped 3 bases and J dropped 2 bases, with 7 bases sitting between them. Germline values: CDR1 SQVTM, CDR2 ANQGSEA. The complete variable domain, with remaining parts taken from reference TRBV29-1 and TRBJ1-1, reads SAVISQKPSRDICQRGTSLTIQCQVDSQVTMMFWYRQQPGQSLTLIATANQGSEATYESGFVIDKFPISRPNLTFSTLTVSNMSPEDSSIYLCSVDEGNTEAFFGQGTRLTVV.

This chain links TRBV5-1 with TRBJ1-1; TRBD1 agrees at 7 bases. CDR1 SGHRS and CDR2 YFSETQ come from the germline V gene. This CDR3 region has 14 residues. The V segment lost 4 bases and the J segment 3 bases; nucleotides outside the gene matches: 6. The CDR3 DNA sequence: TGCGCCAGCAGCAAAGATGGACAGGACACTGAAGCTTTCTTT. Its protein product is CASSKDGQDTEAFF.

V gene TRBV19 combines with J gene TRBJ1-5; 12 nucleotides align to TRBD1. V gave up 4 bases and J gave up 6 bases; unmatched junction bases: 4. The CDR3 runs 15 residues. The germline V gene encodes CDR1 LNHDA and CDR2 SQIVND (reference sequence). Here the CDR3 reads CASSNRDRGLQPQHF. The CDR3 bases are TGTGCCAGTAGTAACCGGGACAGGGGGCTTCAGCCCCAGCATTTT.

V usage is TRBV5-8 and J usage is TRBJ2-2; TRBD2 matches at 7 bases. In germline, CDR1 is SGHTS, CDR2 YDEGEE. There are 15 residues in the CDR3. Unmatched junction bases numbered 4, after V lost 3 bases and J lost 2 bases. The CDR3 nucleotides are TGTGCCAGCAGCTGGCGGGGGTTAAACACCGGGGAGCTGTTTTTT. This translates into CASSWRGLNTGELFF. Full variable domain (remainder filled in from reference TRBV5-8 and TRBJ2-2): EAGVTQSPTHLIKTRGQQATLRCSPISGHTSVYWYQQALGLGLQFLLWYDEGEERNRGNFPPRFSGRQFPNYSSELNVNALELEDSALYLCASSWRGLNTGELFFGEGSRLTVL.

This sequence joins TRBV27 and TRBJ2-1; 10 nucleotides match TRBD2. Germline V lookup: CDR1 MNHEY, CDR2 SMNVEV (reference sequence). Trimming took 5 bases from V and 6 from J; bases not matched to a gene: 10. The CDR3 has 16 amino acids. CDR3 sequence reads: CASSINKLAGTNEQFF. CDR3 bases: TGTGCCAGCAGTATAAATAAACTAGCGGGGACCAATGAGCAGTTCTTC.

The chain recombines TRBV7-8 with TRBJ2-1; D may be TRBD2 (6 bases). V lost 8 bases and J lost 1, with 15 bases in between. Germline V lookup: CDR1 SGHVS, CDR2 FQNEAQ. There are 15 residues in the CDR3. CDR3 loop: CASGQRDFSYNEQFF. CDR3 DNA sequence: TGTGCCAGCGGCCAACGGGACTTTTCCTACAATGAGCAGTTCTTC. Full variable domain (missing parts from reference TRBV7-8 and TRBJ2-1): GAGVSQSPRYKVAKRGQDVALRCDPISGHVSLFWYQQALGQGPEFLTYFQNEAQLDKSGLPSDRFFAERPEGSVSTLKIQRTQQEDSAVYLCASGQRDFSYNEQFFGPGTRLTVL.

This sequence joins TRBV6-2 or TRBV6-3 and TRBJ2-3; TRBD1 might be the D (6 bases). The V gene's germline CDR1 is MNHEY and CDR2 SVGEGT. There are 15 residues in the CDR3. Trimming took off 2 bases at V and 1 base at J, with 10 bases between the two ends. The CDR3 coding sequence is TGTGCCAGCAGTTACCAGGGGCGTCGCACAGATACGCAGTATTTT. Its translation: CASSYQGRRTDTQYF.

CDR3 bases: TGTGCCAGTAGTACAGGGATGGGAGGGGAGCAGTACTTC. Its protein is CASSTGMGGEQYF. This sequence joins TRBV19 and TRBJ2-7; TRBD2 matches 7 bases. This CDR3 comprises 13 residues. V shed 4 bases and J 7 bases; nucleotides not matched to a gene: 7. Germline values: CDR1 LNHDA, CDR2 SQIVND (reference sequence).

The genes are TRBV5-3 and TRBJ2-7; possibly TRBD1 for D (6 bases). TRBV5-3 is filed as an ORF, its function uncertain. There are 15 residues in the CDR3. Trimming removed 4 bases at V and 0 bases at J, with 14 bases between. CDR3 nucleotide sequence: TGTGCCAGAAGCAAAGGGGACAAGAGCTCCTACGAGCAGTACTTC. The encoded protein is CARSKGDKSSYEQYF.

There are a few counts of this clone. The chain links TRBV19 to TRBJ1-2; 10 nucleotides agree with TRBD1. CDR1 and CDR2 (germline): LNHDA, SQIVND (reference sequence). The CDR3 is 12 amino acids. Germline trimming cut 6 bases from V and 7 bases from J; bases unmatched to any gene: 2. CDR3 in amino acids: CASRGTGAGYTF. In nucleotides, the CDR3 is TGTGCCAGTAGGGGGACAGGGGCTGGCTACACCTTC.

On this clone: Other nucleotide sequences from this sample produce the same CDR3. The chain combines TRBV6-6 with TRBJ1-1; D gene unclear. The germline CDR1 and CDR2 sequences are MNHNY and SVGAGI (reference sequence). The CDR3 is 12 amino acids. V lost 5 bases and J 0 bases, leaving 4 bases between the germline ends. CDR3 protein: CASSIMNTEAFF. In nucleotides, the CDR3 is TGTGCCAGCAGTATCATGAACACTGAAGCTTTCTTT.

The chain combines TRBV4-3 with TRBJ2-1; D is possibly TRBD1 (6 bases). The CDR3 runs 15 residues. Trimming took 4 bases from V and 5 from J, leaving 15 bases between them. Germline-derived CDR1 and CDR2 are LGHNA and YSLEER. CDR3 protein: CASSPTGSLNNEQFF. The CDR3 DNA reads as TGCGCCAGCAGCCCAACAGGGTCGCTTAACAATGAGCAGTTCTTC.